Following are 10 T cell receptor beta chains from one sample sequenced in a study of PD-1 blockade in classical Hodgkin lymphoma. Only in-frame clones appear in the TCRdb table, and some are missing; sequencing was by immunoSEQ multiplex PCR. The data show about 150,000 clones, 78% seen once. All patients experienced relapse after autologous stem cell transplantation, and brentuximab vedotin exposure was variable. This material consisted of peripheral blood mononuclear cells (PBMCs), taken before the second cycle of nivolumab. The source is a human donor with classical Hodgkin lymphoma.

This chain links TRBV2 with TRBJ1-4; TRBD1 agrees at 9 bases. Per the germline V gene, CDR1 is SNHLY and CDR2 is FYNNEI. The CDR3 extends over 14 amino acids. V gave up 6 bases and J gave up 4 bases; unmatched junction bases: 3. The CDR3 DNA sequence: TGTGCCAGCAGGGACAGGGGAAGTAATGAAAAACTGTTTTTT. Its protein is CASRDRGSNEKLFF.

The chain is built from TRBV5-1 and TRBJ2-2; D unclear. CDR3 length equals 14 residues. Germline CDR1 is SGHRS and CDR2 is YFSETQ. Trimming stripped 0 bases from V and 3 bases from J, with 6 bases between. The CDR3 DNA follows: TGCGCCAGCAGCTTGGGGGGTCACACCGGGGAGCTGTTTTTT. It is translated as CASSLGGHTGELFF.

This clone was picked up a small number of times. The CDR3 protein is CASSTRDLLEKLFF. CDR3 DNA sequence: TGTGCCAGCAGTACGCGGGACTTGCTTGAAAAACTGTTTTTT. The chain couples TRBV6-5 to TRBJ1-4; tentatively, D is TRBD1 (5 bases). The CDR3 is 14 amino acids. Germline CDR1 is MNHEY and CDR2 is SVGAGI. The ends were cut back, 5 bases at V and 7 bases at J, with 14 bases in the middle.

The rearrangement joins TRBV5-1 to TRBJ1-2; 12 bases fit TRBD1. The V gene end was trimmed by 5 bases and the J gene end by 5 bases; junction bases not matched to a gene: 10. The CDR3 is 16 amino acids. CDR1 is SGHRS and CDR2 is YFSETQ in the germline V gene. For the CDR3, the DNA is TGCGCCAGCAGAAGGGACAGGGGGCATCGAGGGTATGGCTACACCTTC. Protein sequence: CASRRDRGHRGYGYTF.

As regards this clone: The sample has other DNA sequences that encode this CDR3 too. V and J are TRBV6-5 and TRBJ1-1; a weak D match, TRBD1 (6 bases). Germline assignment: CDR1 MNHEY and CDR2 SVGAGI. V lost 4 bases and J 1 base, leaving 7 bases between the germline ends. This CDR3 contains 13 residues. DNA of the CDR3: TGTGCCAGCAGTTCGACAGGGAACACTGAAGCTTTCTTT. The encoded protein is CASSSTGNTEAFF.

The J gene is TRBJ2-2, the V gene TRBV4-1; tentatively, D is TRBD2 (6 bases). The germline V gene has CDR1 MGHRA and CDR2 YSYEKL. V was shortened by 5 bases and J by 9 bases, with 28 bases between the two germline ends. This CDR3 spans 18 amino acids. Here the CDR3 reads CASSTQLAKSGAVRELFF. CDR3 nucleotide sequence: TGCGCCAGCAGCACCCAATTGGCGAAATCGGGAGCGGTTCGGGAGCTGTTTTTT.

V gene TRBV7-9 combines with J gene TRBJ2-5; 7 bases line up with TRBD1. The CDR3 loop spans 13 amino acids. Trimming cost V 5 bases and J 6 bases; bases outside gene matches: 6. The V gene's germline CDR1 is SEHNR and CDR2 FQNEAQ (reference sequence). Written as DNA, the CDR3 is TGTGCCAGCAGCCCTCGGGACAGCCAGACCCAGTACTTC. Amino acid sequence: CASSPRDSQTQYF.

The chain joins TRBV7-9 to TRBJ2-7; D gene uncertain. V gave up 7 bases and J gave up 2 bases, with 9 bases separating them. The germline V gene has CDR1 SEHNR and CDR2 FQNEAQ (reference sequence). This CDR3 is 12 amino acids long. The CDR3 DNA reads as TGTGCCAGCATCGTTGAGGCCTACGAGCAGTACTTC. Translation gives CASIVEAYEQYF.

This chain joins TRBV27 and TRBJ2-3; 9 nucleotides match TRBD2. Losses at the gene ends were 6 bases for V and 6 bases for J; bases not matched to a gene: 10. Germline V CDR1 and CDR2: MNHEY, SMNVEV (reference sequence). The CDR3 is 15 amino acids. For the CDR3, the DNA is TGTGCCAGCAGCCCCCGGGTAGCGGGGGCTGATACGCAGTATTTT. It yields the protein CASSPRVAGADTQYF.

The chain couples TRBV29-1 to TRBJ1-1, with 7 nucleotides matching TRBD1. Germline lookup yields CDR1 SQVTM and CDR2 ANQGSEA. This CDR3 has 14 amino acids. V was pared by 1 base and J by 5 bases, with 7 bases of the junction left unmatched. In DNA, the CDR3 is TGCAGCGTTGAAGGGGCAGGGGGGGGAACTGAAGCTTTCTTT. This gives the protein CSVEGAGGGTEAFF.